This T cell receptor (beta chain) was sequenced for a study of blood T cell repertoires in COVID-19. This table comes from immunoSEQ multiplex PCR, and its TCRdb copy is limited to in-frame clones, with some not included. There are under 250,000 clones in the sample; 70% to 90% occur only once, and roughly 4% lies in the top ten. Deletions cut 4 bases from V and 0 bases from J, with 2 bases between. CDR3 length: 12 amino acids. In germline, CDR1 is SGHAT, CDR2 FQNNGV. This clone was counted only a few times. This could be a read error, since a much larger clone is one nucleotide away. The clonotype comes from a man in his fifties with acute or convalescent COVID-19. The chain couples TRBV11-2 to TRBJ2-3, with no clear D. The specimen was peripheral blood. The CDR3 loop reads CASSSSTDTQYF. DNA for the CDR3: TGTGCCAGCAGCTCTAGCACAGATACGCAGTATTTT.